The 26 T cell receptor beta chains presented below share a single source sample, sequenced in a study of molecular identifiers for immune sequencing clone quantification. TCRdb reanalysed the PCR reads using MiXCR and keeps one entry per CDR3 protein. The data contain about 640,000 distinct CDR3 sequences, just under 20% of them singletons. Sequencing was performed on naive CD8+ T cells from blood, with Jurkat cell RNA spiked in. Subset in this sample: FACS-sorted CD8+CD4-CCR7+CD45RA+ naive T cells. These receptors all stem from a human donor in good health. Some libraries in this study had Jurkat cell RNA spiked in.

J is TRBJ2-5 and V is TRBV28; possible D gene TRBD2, 6 bases. The CDR3 length is 16 residues. Germline CDR1 is MDHEN and CDR2 is SYDVKM. V was cut by 1 base and J by 3 bases, with 15 bases left in between. The DNA for the CDR3 is TGTGCCAGCAGTTTATACGGCGGGGCTGTCGAAGAGACCCAGTACTTC. This gives the protein CASSLYGGAVEETQYF. Using reference TRBV28 and TRBJ2-5 for the parts outside the CDR3, the full variable domain is DVKVTQSSRYLVKRTGEKVFLECVQDMDHENMFWYRQDPGLGLRLIYFSYDVKMKEKGDIPEGYSVSREKKERFSLILESASTNQTSMYLCASSLYGGAVEETQYFGPGTRLLVL.

A note on this clonotype: Germline is not matched at one junction end, which may reflect a read error. V and J are TRBV7-2 and TRBJ1-1; 8 positions match TRBD1. This CDR3 spans 14 amino acids. Germline loops: CDR1 SGHTA, CDR2 FQGNSA. The CDR3 region is CASSERQGNAEAFF. CDR3 coding DNA: TGTGCCAGCAGCGAGCGACAGGGGAACGCTGAAGCTTTCTTT.

This clonotype appeared many times. The chain couples TRBV4-1 to TRBJ1-5; TRBD1 matches at 7 bases. J gave up 7 bases and V 1 base, and 4 bases lay outside the gene matches. The V gene's germline CDR1 is MGHRA and CDR2 YSYEKL. This CDR3 spans 14 amino acids. The CDR3 nucleotides are TGCGCCAGCAGCCAAGGTACAGGGGTCCAGCCCCAGCATTTT. This codes for CASSQGTGVQPQHF.

In this sample, this clonotype turned up many times. The rearrangement joins TRBV5-1 to TRBJ1-4; tentatively, D is TRBD1 (5 bases). The CDR3 is 14 amino acids. V was trimmed by 1 base and J by 5 bases, leaving 9 bases between them. The germline gives CDR1 SGHRS, CDR2 YFSETQ. The CDR3 region is CASSLWQGNEKLFF. In nucleotides, the CDR3 is TGCGCCAGCAGCTTGTGGCAGGGAAATGAAAAACTGTTTTTT.

Of note for this clonotype: Since a much larger clone is just one base distant, this may be a read error. This sequence joins TRBV3-1 and TRBJ1-1, with D possibly being TRBD1 (5 bases). V was clipped by 1 base and J by 2 bases, with 11 bases between them. This CDR3 is 15 amino acids long. CDR1 LGHDT and CDR2 YNNKEL come from the germline V gene (reference sequence). The CDR3 here is CASSQAGHGNTEAFF. CDR3 DNA: TGTGCCAGCAGCCAAGCAGGGCATGGAAACACTGAAGCTTTCTTT.

Remarks on this clonotype: This clone may be a read error of a much larger clone one base away. This rearrangement joins TRBV27 to TRBJ1-1, with D hard to call. The length of the CDR3 is 13 residues. V was cut by 7 bases and J by 4 bases, with 13 bases left in between. The germline gives CDR1 MNHEY, CDR2 SMNVEV (reference sequence). CDR3 in DNA: TGTGCCAGCAATCCCTCATGGAGCACTGAAGCTTTCTTT. Its translation: CASNPSWSTEAFF.

The chain is built from TRBV4-1 and TRBJ2-7; 9 nucleotides agree with TRBD2. After removal of 2 bases from V and 4 bases from J, the junction contained 9 bases not matched to a gene. Germline assignment: CDR1 MGHRA and CDR2 YSYEKL. The CDR3 loop spans 16 amino acids. The CDR3 region has the DNA TGCGCCAGCAGCCAAAAGCATAGCGGGGGCTGGTACGAGCAGTACTTC. Translating gives CASSQKHSGGWYEQYF.

The chain links TRBV4-2 to TRBJ2-7; D gene unclear. The CDR3 consists of 16 residues. CDR1 is LGHNA, CDR2 YNFKEQ, per germline. The V end lost 0 bases, the J end lost 0 bases, and 12 bases lay between the germline ends. CDR3 amino acids: CASSQELYTDSYEQYF. In DNA form, the CDR3 reads TGTGCCAGCAGCCAAGAACTATACACGGACTCCTACGAGCAGTACTTC.

With respect to this clonotype: A much larger clone lies one base from this, so it may be a read error. The chain carries TRBV2 and TRBJ2-1, with a tentative D call TRBD1 (6 bases). Germline CDR1 is SNHLY and CDR2 is FYNNEI. The CDR3 runs to 12 residues. As DNA, the CDR3 is TGTGTCAGCAGGGGCCTCTTCCTTGAGCAGTTCTTC. It encodes CVSRGLFLEQFF.

The chain has TRBV19 and TRBJ1-1; 7 nucleotides agree with TRBD1. The germline CDR1 and CDR2 sequences are LNHDA and SQIVND (reference sequence). The CDR3 consists of 15 residues. V lost 6 bases and J lost 5; bases outside the gene matches: 12. Written as DNA, the CDR3 is TGTGCCAGTAGCCCAAATTCCAGGGGGGGGACTGAAGCTTTCTTT. Amino acids: CASSPNSRGGTEAFF.

The genes are TRBV10-3 and TRBJ2-7; TRBD1 aligns across 9 bases. The germline V gene encodes CDR1 ENHRY and CDR2 SYGVKD. Trimming removed 6 bases from V and 1 base from J; junction bases left unmatched: 4. The CDR3 spans 14 residues. Here the CDR3 DNA reads TGTGCCATCAGCGGACAGGGGCATTCCTACGAGCAGTACTTC. Protein: CAISGQGHSYEQYF.

Concerning this clonotype itself: A clone one base away is much larger, so this may be a read error. The V and J genes are TRBV2 and TRBJ2-6, with 9 bases aligning to TRBD2. This CDR3 comprises 18 residues. Looked up from germline, CDR1 is SNHLY and CDR2 is FYNNEI. CDR3 nucleotide sequence: TGTGCCAGCAGCGAGTCTAGCGGGACTGGGGCTGGGGCCAACGTCCTGAATTTC. Protein product: CASSESSGTGAGANVLNF. The variable domain in full, with the rest retrieved from reference TRBV2 and TRBJ2-6, is EPEVTQTPSHQVTQMGQEVILRCVPISNHLYFYWYRQILGQKVEFLVSFYNNEISEKSEIFDDQFSVERPDGSNFTLKIRSTKLEDSAMYFCASSESSGTGAGANVLNFGAGSRLTVL.

This clonotype has only a few counts. The V gene is TRBV20-1, the J gene TRBJ1-2, with D possibly matching TRBD1 (6 bases). V was pared by 7 bases and J by 4 bases, with 28 bases between. CDR1 and CDR2 (germline): DFQATT, SNEGSKA (reference sequence). The CDR3 sequence is 17 residues long. The CDR3 nucleotides read TGCAGTGTCCCGAATCTCCGTTGGGACACGGAGGCCTATGGCTACACCTTC. Translating gives CSVPNLRWDTEAYGYTF.

This clonotype was picked up many times. V gene TRBV28 combines with J gene TRBJ2-3, with 15 bases aligning to TRBD2. Trimming at V came to 2 bases and at J to 1 base, leaving 1 base not matched to a gene. The CDR3 has 17 residues. Germline CDR1 and CDR2: MDHEN and SYDVKM. The DNA of the CDR3 is TGTGCCAGCAGTTTAGGGACTAGCGGGAGGCGCACAGATACGCAGTATTTT. Encoded protein: CASSLGTSGRRTDTQYF.

This clonotype was recorded a few times. The CDR3 reads CASSPILGAYNEQFF. The CDR3 DNA reads TGTGCCAGCAGCCCGATACTGGGCGCCTACAATGAGCAGTTCTTC. The J gene is TRBJ2-1, the V gene TRBV7-9; no clear D. The length of the CDR3 is 15 residues. Germline V gene sequence: CDR1 SEHNR, CDR2 FQNEAQ (reference sequence). The V and J ends lost 5 bases and 2 bases respectively, with 13 bases between them. Using reference TRBV7-9 and TRBJ2-1 for the parts outside the CDR3, the full variable domain is DTGVSQNPRHKITKRGQNVTFRCDPISEHNRLYWYRQTLGQGPEFLTYFQNEAQLEKSRLLSDRFSAERPKGSFSTLEIQRTEQGDSAMYLCASSPILGAYNEQFFGPGTRLTVL.

On this clonotype: A much larger clone differs by one base, so this may be a read error. The chain links TRBV12-3 or TRBV12-4 to TRBJ1-1; 11 nucleotides align to TRBD1. This CDR3 spans 15 amino acids. The CDR3 is CASSEDRGLYTEALF. In nucleotides, the CDR3 is TGTGCCAGCAGTGAGGACAGGGGGCTGTACACTGAAGCTTTATTT.

The table lists this clonotype with many counts. The genes are TRBV20-1 and TRBJ2-6; a weak D match, TRBD1 (6 bases). V was shortened by 3 bases and J by 2 bases, with 8 bases between the two germline ends. This CDR3 has 14 residues. Germline V gene data show CDR1 as DFQATT and CDR2 as SNEGSKA (reference sequence). The CDR3 loop is CSASSGAGANVLTF. The CDR3 DNA is TGCAGTGCTAGCTCAGGGGCTGGGGCCAACGTCCTGACTTTC.

As for this clonotype: A much larger clone is a single base away; this may be a read error. The CDR3 coding sequence is TGTGCCAGCAGTTACTCTTCAGGGCACGAGCAGTACTTC. This gives the protein CASSYSSGHEQYF. The chain has TRBV6-6 and TRBJ2-7, with D possibly matching TRBD1 (5 bases). Germline V gene data show CDR1 as MNHNY and CDR2 as SVGAGI (reference sequence). The CDR3 contains 13 residues. V was pared by 0 bases and J by 5 bases, with 8 bases between.

This clonotype has ten or more counts. The chain is built from TRBV28 and TRBJ2-7, with D possibly called TRBD1 or TRBD2 (5 bases each). V dropped 3 bases and J dropped 1 base, with 16 bases sitting between them. The germline CDR1 and CDR2 sequences are MDHEN and SYDVKM. The CDR3 is made up of 16 amino acids. As DNA, the CDR3 is TGTGCCAGCAGTTTTCCCCTCCGGGACGGATCCTACGAGCAGTACTTC. Its translation is CASSFPLRDGSYEQYF.

The sample holds many counts of this clonotype. The gene calls are TRBV13 and TRBJ2-1; D unclear. The CDR3 spans 12 residues. Trimming took 5 bases from V and 4 from J, leaving 6 bases between them. Germline V gene lookup returns CDR1 PRHDT and CDR2 FYEKMQ (reference sequence). CDR3 DNA sequence: TGTGCCAGCAGCGACCCATACAATGAGCAGTTCTTC. It encodes CASSDPYNEQFF.

This chain links TRBV27 with TRBJ1-4, with 8 nucleotides matching TRBD1. Germline-derived CDR1 and CDR2 are MNHEY and SMNVEV (reference sequence). The CDR3 extends over 14 amino acids. Trimming cost V 9 bases and J 8 bases; bases outside gene matches: 11. The CDR3 loop is CASNIRGPGEKLFF. CDR3 nucleotides: TGTGCCAGTAACATCAGGGGGCCTGGCGAAAAACTGTTTTTT.

The chain is built from TRBV28 and TRBJ2-5; D perhaps matches TRBD1 (6 bases). Trimming cost V 8 bases and J 4 bases, with 14 bases left between them. The germline gives CDR1 MDHEN, CDR2 SYDVKM. The CDR3 is 13 residues long. The chain's CDR3 is CASQGGWRETQYF. CDR3 nucleotide sequence: TGTGCCAGCCAAGGGGGTTGGAGAGAGACCCAGTACTTC.

The CDR3 nucleotides are TGTGCCACCCGGCGTGGGACCCAGGGTACCTACGAGCAGTACTTC. It is translated as CATRRGTQGTYEQYF. The V call is TRBV6-6, the J call TRBJ2-7, with D perhaps TRBD1 or TRBD2 (5 bases each). CDR3 size: 15 residues. The germline gives CDR1 MNHNY, CDR2 SVGAGI (reference sequence). With 10 bases removed from V and 2 bases from J, the gap between germline ends came to 21 bases.

CDR3 DNA sequence: TGTGCCAGCAGTTTAACGGACGCCAAAAACATTCAGTACTTC. Translated: CASSLTDAKNIQYF. The chain joins TRBV27 to TRBJ2-4; D remains ambiguous. Germline CDR1 reads MNHEY; CDR2 reads SMNVEV (reference sequence). The ends were cut back, 2 bases at V and 1 base at J, with 6 bases in the middle. The CDR3 has 14 amino acids.

In the case of this clonotype: Germline is not matched at one junction end, which may reflect a read error. The V and J genes are TRBV4-3 and TRBJ1-1; no definite D call. CDR1 is LGHNA, CDR2 YSLEER, per germline. CDR3 length: 15 residues. Here the CDR3 reads CVSSQDIVGSREAFF. Written as DNA, the CDR3 is TGCGTCAGCAGCCAAGATATAGTCGGTTCTAGGGAAGCTTTCTTT.

In its sample, this clonotype was seen many times. The rearrangement joins TRBV7-6 to TRBJ1-6; D is undetermined. V was clipped by 1 base and J by 9 bases, with 7 bases between them. From germline, CDR1 is SGHVS and CDR2 FNYEAQ. The CDR3 loop spans 13 amino acids. CDR3 coding DNA: TGTGCCAGCAGCTTAGATAAGATTTCACCCCTCCACTTT. This encodes CASSLDKISPLHF.